A few counts support the clone carrying this T cell receptor beta chain. The antigen is unknown. This entry is derived from a study of molecular identifiers for immune sequencing clone quantification. Overall study context: Naive CD8 RNA (approximately 20,000 or 100,000 cells) was divided into five aliquots, with four sequenced. Whole-study findings and limits: Over 98% of effector molecules, but under 1% in naive cells, were held by clones with more than 20 RNA copies.

Each library that profiled naive CD8 cells came from around 18,000 to 910,000 sorted cells with 10%, 30% or 50% RNA. Naive CD8 T cells were sorted, and the gate applied was CD8+CD4-CCR7+CD45RA+. Each CDR3 protein gets one entry after TCRdb re-called the PCR reads with MiXCR. The top ten clones hold more than 1.4% of a sample with over 60,000 distinct CDR3 sequences, around a fifth of them seen once. CDR1 and CDR2 from the germline V gene are KGHSH and LQKENI. This CDR3 comprises 19 residues. The ends lost 3 bases at V and 2 bases at J; junction bases unmatched: 16. The TCR was taken from a human donor in good health. Some libraries in this study had Jurkat cell RNA spiked in. The sequencing sample was made of naive CD8+ T cells from blood, with Jurkat cell RNA spiked in. Subset described: FACS-sorted CD8+CD4-CCR7+CD45RA+ naive T cells. The chain links TRBV18 to TRBJ2-7; 10 nucleotides align to TRBD1. The CDR3 loop reads CASSPSHPGQGLRTYEQYF. In DNA, the CDR3 is TGTGCCAGCTCACCTTCCCATCCGGGACAGGGGCTCCGGACCTACGAGCAGTACTTC.